Sequencing of this T cell receptor (beta chain) was carried out in a study of cytomegalovirus exposure and HLA in healthy donors (dated by TCRdb to about 2017). Background on the whole study: A later analysis indicated that the 120 validation repertoires were generated on the platform also employed for the approximately 700 repertoires of the first cohort. To predict cytomegalovirus infection status, the study combined high-throughput TCR immunosequencing, statistical association of individual TCRs with disease status, and machine learning. A separate validation cohort of over 95 different subjects was used in addition to the 666-subject first cohort. The aim of the study was to test whether cataloging public T cell receptors could identify signatures of past pathogen exposure. On the study overall, not on this receptor specifically: The authors suggested that the approach could potentially be extended to other disease states and immunological phenotypes. The study listed 150 to 200 TCR beta chains as associated with cytomegalovirus. Subsequent analysis determined that TCRs grouped into clusters in the first cohort also showed a tendency toward co-occurrence across the roughly 120 validation repertoires, and 94% of cluster scores exceeded 0. All 110 or so repertoires were used to score co-occurrence in the validation cohort in a later analysis, because that analysis had no HLA typing for the cohort. Cytomegalovirus status was reported to be diagnosed by the classifier with high specificity and sensitivity in both the original and validation cohorts. In vitro tests confirmed that a few of the cytomegalovirus-associated TCR beta chains recognize cytomegalovirus antigens. While some public TCRs were present in many individuals, most TCR sequences turned up only very rarely across donors.

The germline V gene (reference sequence) sets CDR1 to SEHNR and CDR2 to FQNEAQ. At the junction V is shortened by 3 bases and J by 5 bases, with 18 bases in between. There are 16 amino acids in the CDR3, from cysteine to phenylalanine inclusive. Kept here is only the CDR3 DNA, which spans 48 bases and is read in frame from base 1. Notes on this clone: Its antigen is not yet known. No much larger clonotype is one base removed from it; base qualities were not supplied.

The donors belonged to the validation cohort of about 120 subjects, which was separate from the roughly 700-subject first cohort. Library preparation used the immunoSEQ multiplex PCR assay. The authors processed their data as follows. A statistical classification framework was built for diagnosing cytomegalovirus status from the catalog of TCR beta chain sequences. TCRdb mirrors the immuneACCESS table, restricted to in-frame sequences. Some clones are absent from its copies; in checked studies, under half trace to an unresolved V gene, and the reason for the others is unknown. V and J calls and clone size are those listed in that table; D and trimming were worked out from the DNA. For this sample the table gives under 200,000 clones, of which roughly 91% were detected only once. The ten largest clones represent 4% to 4.5% of the sample.

The sample was PBMCs. This clonotype was obtained from a man aged 18 to 30 in good health and CMV-seropositive. This chain is built from TRBV7-9 and TRBJ2-3; TRBD2 is a weak D gene call, 7 bases matching. For the CDR3, the sequence is CASSLRRGRALDTQYF. Read as DNA, the sequence is TGTGCCAGCAGCTTGAGAAGGGGGAGGGCCTTAGATACGCAGTATTTT.